This T cell receptor (beta chain) was identified during a study of PD-1 blockade in classical Hodgkin lymphoma. Some clones are missing from TCRdb's copy, which holds only in-frame ones; the method was immunoSEQ multiplex PCR. The sample yields 75,000 to 100,000 clones, about four fifths seen once. General study findings and limits: CD4+ TCR diversity climbed significantly by C4D1, unlike CD8+ TCR diversity.

Concerning this clone: Its antigen is unknown.

Every single patient, without exception, relapsed after autologous stem cell transplantation, and brentuximab vedotin exposure varied. Complete response, partial response or progressive disease was recorded as best response. The CDR3 consists of 15 residues. Trimming shortened V by 1 base and J by 1 base, and 9 bases separated the two germline ends. The chain recombines TRBV23-1 with TRBJ2-3; tentative D call: TRBD1 (6 bases). TRBV23-1 is an open reading frame, and its role is uncertain. The receptor was derived from a human donor with classical Hodgkin lymphoma. This specimen was peripheral blood mononuclear cells (PBMCs), taken before the second cycle of nivolumab. CDR3 sequence (DNA): TGCGCCAGCAGTCAATTGCAGGGGCGCACAGATACGCAGTATTTT. It codes for CASSQLQGRTDTQYF.